The 15 T cell receptor beta chains listed next were all sequenced from one sample in a study of blood T cell repertoires in COVID-19. Here immunoSEQ multiplex PCR was the method, and the copy in TCRdb shows in-frame clones only, minus some. This sample has around 300,000 clones, with 89% found just once. The sequenced sample consisted of PBMCs or T cells enriched from blood (not recorded which). These receptors originate from a woman aged 25 to 39 who had recovered from COVID-19.

This rearrangement joins TRBV27 to TRBJ2-5, with 7 positions matching TRBD2. The CDR3 length is 15 residues. V shed 5 bases and J 4 bases; nucleotides not matched to a gene: 10. Germline lookup yields CDR1 MNHEY and CDR2 SMNVEV (reference sequence). The CDR3 reads CASSPLAGVRETQYF. CDR3 DNA sequence: TGTGCCAGCAGTCCCTTAGCGGGCGTTCGAGAGACCCAGTACTTC.

V usage is TRBV12-5 and J usage is TRBJ2-1; 10 bases match TRBD2. The length of the CDR3 is 17 residues. CDR1 and CDR2 from the germline V gene are LGHNT and FRNRAP. Trimming cost V 6 bases and J 4 bases; bases outside gene matches: 12. CDR3 sequence reads: CASGPNRTSGRYNEQFF. CDR3 in DNA: TGTGCTAGTGGACCGAACCGGACTAGCGGAAGGTACAATGAGCAGTTCTTC.

V and J are TRBV7-9 and TRBJ2-3; 8 bases are a match to TRBD1. The trim removed 2 bases at V and 2 bases at J, leaving 3 bases unmatched. Looked up from germline, CDR1 is SEHNR and CDR2 is FQNEAQ (reference sequence). CDR3 length: 15 amino acids. The CDR3 nucleotides read TGTGCCAGCAGCTTATGGCAGGGGGCCACAGATACGCAGTATTTT. Translated, it gives CASSLWQGATDTQYF. The complete variable domain, with remaining parts taken from reference TRBV7-9 and TRBJ2-3, reads DTGVSQNPRHKITKRGQNVTFRCDPISEHNRLYWYRQTLGQGPEFLTYFQNEAQLEKSRLLSDRFSAERPKGSFSTLEIQRTEQGDSAMYLCASSLWQGATDTQYFGPGTRLTVL.

The rearrangement uses TRBV7-6 and TRBJ1-5; 7 positions match TRBD1. Trimming took 3 bases from V and 13 from J; bases not matched to a gene: 3. Germline V gene sequence: CDR1 SGHVS, CDR2 FNYEAQ. The CDR3 runs to 11 residues. CDR3 residues: CASSFGQAQHF. The CDR3 region has the DNA TGTGCCAGCAGCTTTGGACAGGCTCAGCATTTT. Based on the CDR3 plus reference TRBV7-6 and TRBJ1-5, the full variable domain is GAGVSQSPRYKVTKRGQDVALRCDPISGHVSLYWYRQALGQGPEFLTYFNYEAQQDKSGLPNDRFSAERPEGSISTLTIQRTEQRDSAMYRCASSFGQAQHFGDGTRLSIL.

V is TRBV12-5 and J is TRBJ2-7, with 10 positions matching TRBD2. Germline V gene data show CDR1 as LGHNT and CDR2 as FRNRAP. V lost 3 bases to trimming and J lost 2 bases; unmatched junction nucleotides: 4. CDR3 length: 15 residues. CDR3 DNA: TGTGCTAGTGGTTTTTGGACTAGCGGAGCCTACGAGCAGTACTTC. Protein sequence: CASGFWTSGAYEQYF.

V usage is TRBV29-1 and J usage is TRBJ2-3, with a tentative D call TRBD2 (6 bases). Germline V gives CDR1 SQVTM, CDR2 ANQGSEA. Trimming removed 7 bases at V and 0 bases at J, with 17 bases between. The CDR3 sequence is 15 residues long. For the CDR3, the DNA is TGCAGCGCAAGGCACGGCGGGGCAAGCACAGATACGCAGTATTTT. Encoded protein: CSARHGGASTDTQYF.

This chain uses TRBV7-3 with TRBJ2-5, with 7 bases identical to TRBD1. Germline CDR1 is SGHTA and CDR2 is FQGTGA. The trim removed 4 bases at V and 2 bases at J, leaving 10 bases unmatched. The CDR3 spans 16 residues. Here the CDR3 DNA reads TGTGCCAGCAGCTACGGGGCCGGGACAGAACAAGAGACCCAGTACTTC. This encodes CASSYGAGTEQETQYF.

J is TRBJ2-1 and V is TRBV2, with 14 bases aligning to TRBD2. The CDR3 runs to 21 residues. Germline CDR1 reads SNHLY; CDR2 reads FYNNEI. After removal of 7 bases from V and 0 bases from J, the junction contained 17 bases not matched to a gene. CDR3 bases: TGTGCCAGCATCAGTTCGTGGGACCGGACTAGCGGGAGGAGCTCCTACAATGAGCAGTTCTTC. Translated: CASISSWDRTSGRSSYNEQFF.

The chain links TRBV12-5 to TRBJ2-2, with 15 bases lining up with TRBD2. In germline, CDR1 is LGHNT, CDR2 FRNRAP. The length of the CDR3 is 16 residues. J was trimmed by 5 bases and V by 6 bases; bases with no gene match: 4. CDR3 region: CASGTGTSGRTGELFF. The CDR3 DNA is TGTGCTAGTGGGACCGGGACTAGCGGGAGGACCGGGGAGCTGTTTTTT.

The V call is TRBV20-1, the J call TRBJ1-2; TRBD1 might be the D (5 bases). CDR1 and CDR2 (germline): DFQATT, SNEGSKA (reference sequence). This CDR3 region has 14 residues. V dropped 3 bases and J dropped 3 bases, with 14 bases sitting between them. Here the CDR3 reads CSASLPGSYYGYTF. In DNA, the CDR3 is TGCAGTGCTAGTTTGCCAGGGTCGTACTATGGCTACACCTTC.

The CDR3 DNA is TGCGCCAGCAGCTTCTCCCGGGAGCCCCAGCATTTT. Translation: CASSFSREPQHF. The chain links TRBV10-1 to TRBJ1-5; no firm D call. Per germline, CDR1 WNHNN and CDR2 SYGVQD (reference sequence). V was cut by 6 bases and J by 8 bases, with 11 bases left in between. This CDR3 contains 12 residues.

The chain recombines TRBV6-5 with TRBJ1-3; TRBD1 matches at 9 bases. Trimming at V came to 0 bases and at J to 6 bases, leaving 3 bases not matched to a gene. CDR3 length: 15 amino acids. Germline CDR1 and CDR2: MNHEY and SVGAGI. CDR3 DNA: TGTGCCAGCAGTTACTCGGGACAGGGTTCAAACACCATATATTTT. This codes for CASSYSGQGSNTIYF.

This clone is a singleton in its sample. The chain couples TRBV3-1 (or the pseudogene TRBV3-2) to TRBJ1-1; D remains ambiguous. The CDR3 spans 12 residues. The V gene lost 8 bases and the J gene lost 0 bases, with 7 bases spanning the gap. Germline V gives CDR1 LGHDT, CDR2 YNNKEL (reference sequence). The CDR3: CASAGMNTEAFF. The CDR3 coding sequence is TGTGCCAGCGCAGGCATGAACACTGAAGCTTTCTTT.

This clone showed up just once. CDR3 DNA: TGTGCCAGCTCACCACCGGGACAGGCCTACGAGCAGTACTTC. The encoded protein is CASSPPGQAYEQYF. J is TRBJ2-7 and V is TRBV18; the match to TRBD1 covers 8 bases. CDR1 and CDR2 (germline): KGHSH, LQKENI. V lost 0 bases to trimming and J lost 2 bases; unmatched junction nucleotides: 0. CDR3 length: 14 amino acids. Full variable domain (missing parts from reference TRBV18 and TRBJ2-7): NAGVMQNPRHLVRRRGQEARLRCSPMKGHSHVYWYRQLPEEGLKFMVYLQKENIIDESGMPKERFSAEFPKEGPSILRIQQVVRGDSAAYFCASSPPGQAYEQYFGPGTRLTVT.

This chain connects TRBV10-3 to TRBJ1-2; a possible D gene is TRBD1 (6 bases). Germline V gene sequence: CDR1 ENHRY, CDR2 SYGVKD. The CDR3 extends over 14 amino acids. Trimming pared 11 bases from V and 2 bases from J, leaving 18 bases between. The CDR3 sequence is CAAQDSVLNYGYTF. The CDR3 nucleotides are TGTGCCGCCCAGGACAGCGTCCTAAACTATGGCTACACCTTC.